Sequencing of this T cell receptor (beta chain) was carried out in a study of graft-versus-host responses after intestinal transplantation. Comment on this clone: Its antigen is not known.

The V end was cut by 3 bases, the J end by 4 bases, with 9 bases between. This CDR3 is built from 13 residues. Germline-derived CDR1 and CDR2 are SGHTS and YDEGEE. This table comes from immunoSEQ multiplex PCR, and its TCRdb copy is limited to in-frame clones, with some not included. The data contain about 71,000 clones, roughly 88% of them seen just once; the ten biggest clones take up about 1.3%. The chain uses TRBV5-8 and TRBJ2-3, with D possibly matching TRBD1 (6 bases). This sample comprised unstimulated CD8+ T cells sorted from spleen or lymph node cells, obtained before intestinal transplant. The TCR sequence derives from a human donor who received an intestinal transplant. The CDR3 coding sequence is TGTGCCAGCAGCTCAGGGGTCGCAGATACGCAGTATTTT. Protein sequence: CASSSGVADTQYF. Full variable domain (missing parts from reference TRBV5-8 and TRBJ2-3): EAGVTQSPTHLIKTRGQQATLRCSPISGHTSVYWYQQALGLGLQFLLWYDEGEERNRGNFPPRFSGRQFPNYSSELNVNALELEDSALYLCASSSGVADTQYFGPGTRLTVL.